The present TCR beta chain was sequenced within a study of T cell responses to AZD1222 COVID-19 vaccine. In the study overall: Pooled in the analysis were second doses at about 4 or about 12 weeks.

A note on this clone: Its antigen is undetermined.

Produced via immunoSEQ multiplex PCR; TCRdb's table is partial and in-frame only. The sample holds roughly 190,000 clones, 85% to 95% seen once. Germline loops: CDR1 MNHEY, CDR2 SMNVEV (reference sequence). The CDR3 totals 17 residues. V was trimmed by 4 bases and J by 2 bases, leaving 21 bases between them. Study-wide points: Mostly white British, mostly female donors; authors suggested clonal diversity may be underestimated. Spike-specific TCR breadth and depth were elevated following two AZD1222 doses.

The sequences come from peripheral blood, collected on day 0 of AZD1222 vaccination. The chain links TRBV27 to TRBJ2-7, with D perhaps given as TRBD1 or TRBD2 (5 bases each). This TCR was recovered from an adult in good health. CDR3 DNA sequence: TGTGCCAGCAGTTACCTACTTCCCGACGGGACGGCCTACGAGCAGTACTTC. Translating it yields CASSYLLPDGTAYEQYF.